A selection of T cell receptor beta chains follows, all from one sample in a study of blood T cell repertoires in COVID-19. Some clones are missing from TCRdb's copy, which holds only in-frame ones; the method was immunoSEQ multiplex PCR. The table records 65,000 or so clones, approximately 80% of them present only once. Material for sequencing was peripheral blood. These receptors all come from a man older than 75 with acute or convalescent COVID-19. Each CDR3 is given with its conserved first and last residue. Each record gives: V gene, clone size, D gene, J gene, CDR3 DNA, CDR3 protein. A D gene is named only where the DNA matches it firmly. Where a row states a size, it is once, few, many or the class of an expanded clone; other rows omit it.

TRBV2	few	-	TRBJ2-3	TGTGCCAGCAGTCCCGACAGAAGCACAGATACGCAGTATTTT	CASSPDRSTDTQYF
TRBV11-2	-	-	TRBJ1-2	TGTGCCAGCAGCTTAGATAAAAACTGGGGCTACACCTTC	CASSLDKNWGYTF
TRBV13	-	-	TRBJ1-4	TGTGCCAGCAGCTTAGCGGTACTGTTTTTT	CASSLAVLFF
TRBV7-2	few	-	TRBJ2-1	TGTGCCAGCAGCTTAGCCCCCGGTAATGAGCAGTTCTTC	CASSLAPGNEQFF
TRBV10-3	once	TRBD1	TRBJ1-6	TGTGCCATCAGTGAGACAGGGACAGGGAATAATTCACCCCTCCACTTT	CAISETGTGNNSPLHF
TRBV6-1	few	-	TRBJ1-5	TGTGCCAGCAGTGAACCGGGCAATCAGCCCCAGCATTTT	CASSEPGNQPQHF
TRBV19	-	-	TRBJ1-5	TGTGCCAGTAGTCGTACAGGGTATTGGGATCAGCCCCAGCATTTT	CASSRTGYWDQPQHF
TRBV7-2	-	TRBD2	TRBJ2-5	TGTGCCAGCAGCCCGCGGGGGGGCCCGCTGTACCAAGAGACCCAGTACTTC	CASSPRGGPLYQETQYF
TRBV18	-	-	TRBJ2-2	TGTGCCAGCTCACTAGAGGACAGCGCGAACACCGGGGAGCTGTTTTTT	CASSLEDSANTGELFF
TRBV2	-	-	TRBJ1-5	TGTGCCAGCAGTGAAGAGCAGGATCAGCCCCAGCATTTT	CASSEEQDQPQHF
TRBV28	many	-	TRBJ1-2	TGTGCCACCTTGGCTGGGGGGTGGGAAGGCTACACCTTC	CATLAGGWEGYTF
TRBV2	-	-	TRBJ2-2	TGTGCCAGCAGTCTAGGACATTCCGGGGAGCTGTTTTTT	CASSLGHSGELFF
TRBV7-2	-	TRBD1	TRBJ2-5	TGTGCCAGCAGCTTAGCTAGGACAGGGCGGGAGACCCAGTACTTC	CASSLARTGRETQYF
TRBV12-3/TRBV12-4	-	TRBD1	TRBJ1-2	TGTGCCAGCAGTTTCGACAGGGTAGAGGGCTACACCTTC	CASSFDRVEGYTF
TRBV6-5	-	TRBD1	TRBJ1-1	TGTGCCAGCAGAGGGACAGGCAACACTGAAGCTTTCTTT	CASRGTGNTEAFF
TRBV6-5	-	TRBD1	TRBJ2-2	TGTGCCAGCGGCCGGGACAGGAACACCGGGGAGCTGTTTTTT	CASGRDRNTGELFF
TRBV5-5	-	-	TRBJ1-4	TGTGCCAGCAGCTTTGACACCAATGAAAAACTGTTTTTT	CASSFDTNEKLFF
TRBV2	few	-	TRBJ2-2	TGTGCCAGCAGTGAAGTCACAGCCGTCACGAACACCGGGGAGCTGTTTTTT	CASSEVTAVTNTGELFF
TRBV6-5	-	TRBD1	TRBJ1-1	TGTGCCAGCAGTTACACATTCGGGACAGTTAACACTGAAGCTTTCTTT	CASSYTFGTVNTEAFF
TRBV6-1	few	-	TRBJ2-1	TGTGCCAGCAGTGAAAACCAGGGGTTAGGGAATGAGCAGTTCTTC	CASSENQGLGNEQFF
TRBV6-4	-	-	TRBJ2-3	TGTGCCAGCAGTGTGGCGGGGGCGGCAGATACGCAGTATTTT	CASSVAGAADTQYF
TRBV4-2	few	-	TRBJ2-6	TGTGCCAGCAGCCCTGGACATTTCTCTGGGGCCAACGTCCTGACTTTC	CASSPGHFSGANVLTF
TRBV6-1	-	TRBD1	TRBJ2-3	TGTGCCAGCAGTGGAAAAGGGACAGGGTCCGACACAGATACGCAGTATTTT	CASSGKGTGSDTDTQYF
TRBV2	-	-	TRBJ2-7	TGTGCCAGCAGTGATCTTACCGGGACAACCTACGAGCAGTACTTC	CASSDLTGTTYEQYF
TRBV15	-	TRBD2	TRBJ2-3	TGTGCCACCAGCAGGCCCACTAGGGCGGGAGACACAGATACGCAGTATTTT	CATSRPTRAGDTDTQYF
TRBV3-1/TRBV3-2	-	-	TRBJ2-2	TGTGCCAGCAGCCAAGAAACTGAGGAGCTGTTTTTT	CASSQETEELFF
TRBV30	-	TRBD1	TRBJ1-6	TGTGCCTGGACGGACAGGGATGGTTCACCCCTCCACTTT	CAWTDRDGSPLHF
TRBV2	-	TRBD2	TRBJ2-3	TGTGCCAGAGAGACTAGCGGGGTCGCAGATACGCAGTATTTT	CARETSGVADTQYF
TRBV9	-	TRBD1	TRBJ2-5	TGTGCCAGCAGCCCCAGGTGGACAGGGGAGGAGACCCAGTACTTC	CASSPRWTGEETQYF
TRBV18	once	TRBD2	TRBJ2-4	TGTGCCAGCTCACCACCCAGCGGGAGCCAAAACATTCAGTACTTC	CASSPPSGSQNIQYF
TRBV19	-	TRBD1	TRBJ2-7	TGTGCCAGTAGTCTTCCCGGGACAGGTCAACACGAGCAGTACTTC	CASSLPGTGQHEQYF
TRBV19	-	TRBD1	TRBJ1-5	TGTGCCAGTAGTACCGGGACAGAGTATCAGCCCCAGCATTTT	CASSTGTEYQPQHF
TRBV5-1	-	TRBD1	TRBJ1-4	TGCGCCAGCAGCGGCAGGGGGCGCGTTAATGAAAAACTGTTTTTT	CASSGRGRVNEKLFF
TRBV21-1	-	-	TRBJ2-7	TGTGCCAGCAACGTCCGGGATCGTTACGAGCAGTACTTC	CASNVRDRYEQYF
TRBV5-8	-	-	TRBJ1-1	TGTGCCAGCAGCTTGGCTCTTAACACTGAAGCTTTCTTT	CASSLALNTEAFF
TRBV5-8	few	-	TRBJ1-6	TGTGCCAGCAGCCGCGGGCAGAGTTATTCACCCCTCCACTTT	CASSRGQSYSPLHF
TRBV28	-	-	TRBJ1-1	TGTGCCAGCAAATTCCGGAGGGAAGCTTTCTTT	CASKFRREAFF